This T cell receptor (beta chain) was recovered during a study of molecular identifiers for immune sequencing clone quantification. Findings of the study overall: Sizes of clones that are highly expanded could be underestimated (if identical TCR molecules share a barcode). Detectable among about a million naive cells, according to reports, was Jurkat TCR RNA spiked in from one cell. More than 97% of effector molecules, versus under 1% of naive-cell molecules, belonged to clones above 20 RNA copies.

A word on this clonotype: The antigen is not known. A much larger clone differs from this one at a single base, so this may be a read error.

Via MiXCR, TCRdb re-called the PCR reads, giving one row per CDR3 protein. Seen here are fewer than 350,000 distinct CDR3 sequences, 24% observed once, and the top ten hold about 0.74%. Germline V lookup: CDR1 DFQATT, CDR2 SNEGSKA (reference sequence). The CDR3 is 15 amino acids. Source material: naive CD8+ T cells from blood, with Jurkat cell RNA spiked in. The subset denotes: FACS-sorted CD8+CD4-CCR7+CD45RA+ naive T cells. The sequence was obtained from a human donor in good health. Some libraries in this study had Jurkat cell RNA spiked in. The chain links TRBV20-1 to TRBJ1-2; D possibly corresponds to TRBD1 (5 bases). The CDR3 sequence is CSARTRTGPNCGYTF. In nucleotides, the CDR3 is TGCAGTGCTAGAACCCGCACAGGTCCTAACTGTGGCTACACCTTC.